The T cell receptor (beta chain) described here comes from a study of blood T cell repertoires in COVID-19. Overall study: The origin of the acute and convalescent COVID-19 samples was the United States, Italy and Spain.

The method was immunoSEQ multiplex PCR; TCRdb's version includes in-frame clones alone and lacks a portion of them. The repertoire has approximately 190,000 clones, about 88% of them found once; the top ten carry approximately 23%. Only one count was recorded for this clone. The sequencing sample was made of PBMCs or T cells enriched from blood (not recorded which). The sequence was collected from a woman in her forties in a cohort exposed to, infected with or recovered from COVID-19 (not recorded which).

Here the CDR3 DNA reads TGTGCCACCAGCAGAGTTCTCAAGCCCGCTAACTATGGCTACACCTTC. Its translation is CATSRVLKPANYGYTF. This chain links TRBV15 with TRBJ1-2; no definite D call. V gave up 1 base and J gave up 0 bases, with 12 bases separating them. CDR1 and CDR2 (germline): LNHNV, YYDKDF (reference sequence). The CDR3 runs 16 residues.